This entry describes one T cell receptor (beta chain). V shed 5 bases and J 6 bases; nucleotides not matched to a gene: 7. CDR1 is MNHEY and CDR2 is SVGAGI in the germline V gene. The CDR3 has 15 residues. The source of the sample is a study of blood T cell repertoires in COVID-19. Assay used: immunoSEQ multiplex PCR; TCRdb lists only in-frame clones, some missing. The data contain 25,000 to 35,000 clones, around 87% of them singletons. Input material: peripheral blood. The V and J genes are TRBV6-5 and TRBJ1-3; 10 bases align to TRBD1. The sequence came from a human donor in a cohort sampled during active COVID-19. CDR3 sequence reads: CASSQLGTGENTIYF. In nucleotides, the CDR3 is TGTGCCAGCAGTCAATTAGGGACAGGGGAAAACACCATATATTTT.